These T cell receptor beta chains were read from a single sample in a study of T-cell memory formation after mild COVID-19. In TCRdb, the 5' RACE reads were re-called with MiXCR into one record per CDR3 protein. The sample has fewer than 650,000 distinct CDR3 sequences, roughly 17% seen once. The sequencing input was PBMCs or a T cell subset sorted from them (not recorded which). The origin of the receptors is an adult woman who had mild COVID-19 (a few samples of this study predate the infection). Cell type and time point are not known. Each CDR3 is given without its conserved first and last residue.

v_gene	j_gene	CDR3aa
TRBV10-3	TRBJ2-7	AIRSSGSSREQY
TRBV29-1	TRBJ2-7	SVETGVSYEQY
TRBV9	TRBJ1-2	ASSADTGFYGYT
TRBV6-5	TRBJ2-1	ASSYSNGGGNEQF
TRBV12-3/TRBV12-4	TRBJ1-1	ASRGTGENTEAF
TRBV6-2/TRBV6-3	TRBJ1-2	ASSYSGISNGYT
TRBV7-2	TRBJ2-1	ASSPQLGEQF
TRBV5-1	TRBJ2-3	ASSPMITDTQY
TRBV7-2	TRBJ1-1	ASSSRRTDTAEAF
TRBV14	TRBJ1-2	ASSQDSAGIVGYT
TRBV5-6	TRBJ2-7	ASSLFRYKTGEVAYEQY
TRBV12-3/TRBV12-4	TRBJ2-3	ASRTGTTRTDTQY
TRBV5-1	TRBJ2-5	ASSGTGGRKTQY
TRBV27	TRBJ2-3	ASTSSGDTQY
TRBV19	TRBJ2-7	ASTQGSPSYEQY
TRBV7-9	TRBJ2-2	ASSWRGRPGELF
TRBV20-1	TRBJ1-1	SAARYPGNTEAF
TRBV5-1	TRBJ2-6	ASGDIFHRSGANVLT
TRBV4-3	TRBJ2-3	ASSQEGLAGTTDTQY
TRBV6-5	TRBJ2-7	ASSYSAGAPGEQY
TRBV5-5	TRBJ2-3	ASTITDTQY
TRBV4-1	TRBJ1-1	ASSQERASTEAF
TRBV12-3/TRBV12-4	TRBJ2-1	ASSFASIGVNEQF
TRBV7-9	TRBJ1-1	ASTTPRGSGNTEAF
TRBV24-1	TRBJ2-3	ATSDLGGGGPDTQY
TRBV27	TRBJ2-4	ASSLLVAKNIQY